This is a list of T cell receptor beta chains from one sample in a study of T cells in Graves' hyperthyroidism and ophthalmopathy. TCRdb ran MiXCR on the multiplex PCR reads and lists one entry per CDR3 protein. The sample lists some 560,000 distinct CDR3 sequences, about 14% occurring once. Sequencing was carried out using blood. These receptors all come from a woman in her 40s with Graves' hyperthyroidism. Both conserved end residues are part of each CDR3. A D gene is named only where the DNA matches it firmly. Clone size is stated in some rows and not others, as once, few, many or a class when expanded.

many	-	TRBV5-1	TRBJ2-2	CASSLRFNTGELFF	TGCGCCAGCAGCTTGAGGTTCAACACCGGGGAGCTGTTTTTT
few	-	TRBV2	TRBJ2-6	CASSEGLSGANVLTF	TGTGCCAGCAGTGAAGGGTTATCTGGGGCCAACGTCCTGACTTTC
few	TRBD1	TRBV20-1	TRBJ1-4	CSARQGVGEKLFF	TGCAGTGCTCGACAGGGGGTGGGCGAAAAACTGTTTTTT
many	TRBD1	TRBV18	TRBJ1-1	CASSGDRGTEAFF	TGTGCCAGCTCAGGGGACAGGGGCACTGAAGCTTTCTTT
-	TRBD2	TRBV19	TRBJ2-7	CASSMTSGYEQYF	TGTGCCAGTAGTATGACTAGCGGTTACGAGCAGTACTTC
many	-	TRBV11-1	TRBJ2-1	CASSFLVNEQFF	TGTGCCAGCAGCTTCCTAGTGAATGAGCAGTTCTTC
many	TRBD1	TRBV20-1	TRBJ1-2	CSARDRGLYGYTF	TGCAGTGCTAGGGACAGGGGGCTCTATGGCTACACCTTC
many	TRBD2	TRBV24-1	TRBJ2-3	CATSDPSTSGTDTQYF	TGTGCCACCAGTGATCCCTCGACTAGCGGTACAGATACGCAGTATTTT
many	-	TRBV30	TRBJ1-1	CAWSVLGSLNTEAFF	TGTGCCTGGAGTGTACTTGGGAGTCTGAACACTGAAGCTTTCTTT
many	TRBD1	TRBV28	TRBJ2-7	CASSPLGQDYYEQYF	TGTGCCAGCAGCCCTCTGGGACAGGACTACTACGAGCAGTACTTC
few	TRBD1	TRBV5-5	TRBJ2-7	CASSLDPQGTYEQYF	TGTGCCAGCAGCTTGGATCCACAGGGGACCTACGAGCAGTACTTC
many	TRBD1	TRBV6-1	TRBJ2-2	CASSEVGTGVSGELFF	TGTGCCAGCAGTGAAGTTGGAACAGGGGTTTCCGGGGAGCTGTTTTTT
many	-	TRBV12-3/TRBV12-4	TRBJ2-7	CASSSLIYEQYF	TGTGCCAGCAGTTCCCTTATCTACGAGCAGTACTTC
many	-	TRBV28	TRBJ1-5	CASRAGKRASVQPQHF	TGTGCCAGCAGGGCCGGGAAAAGGGCCTCGGTTCAGCCCCAGCATTTT
many	TRBD2	TRBV18	TRBJ2-7	CASSVLAKEQYF	TGTGCCAGCTCCGTACTAGCGAAGGAGCAGTACTTC
-	-	TRBV5-1	TRBJ2-2	CASQIGTVGLSTGELFF	TGCGCCAGCCAAATAGGGACCGTGGGTCTAAGCACCGGGGAGCTGTTTTTT
-	-	TRBV20-1	TRBJ2-1	CSARGGEVHEQFF	TGCAGTGCTAGAGGGGGGGAGGTGCATGAGCAGTTCTTC
many	TRBD2	TRBV12-3/TRBV12-4	TRBJ2-7	CASRSRTGGPSGEQYF	TGTGCCAGCAGATCAAGGACGGGAGGCCCTTCGGGCGAGCAGTACTTC
many	TRBD1	TRBV2	TRBJ2-1	CASSEVGQGRDEQFF	TGTGCCAGCAGTGAAGTGGGACAGGGCCGGGATGAGCAGTTCTTC
-	TRBD2	TRBV24-1	TRBJ2-3	CATSDAISGGVTDTQYF	TGTGCCACCAGTGATGCAATTAGCGGGGGTGTGACAGATACGCAGTATTTT
-	-	TRBV7-2	TRBJ2-7	CASSFWDSKLGQYF	TGTGCCAGCAGCTTCTGGGACTCCAAATTGGGGCAGTACTTC
many	-	TRBV6-5	TRBJ1-5	CASSYGQAISNQPQHF	TGTGCCAGCAGTTACGGCCAGGCTATTAGCAATCAGCCCCAGCATTTT
few	-	TRBV6-1	TRBJ1-2	CASSGNEKGYTF	TGTGCCAGCAGTGGGAATGAGAAAGGCTACACCTTC
many	-	TRBV3-1	TRBJ2-7	CASSQDKTGEQYF	TGTGCCAGCAGCCAAGATAAGACAGGCGAGCAGTACTTC
many	-	TRBV29-1	TRBJ1-5	CSVESSNGQPQHF	TGCAGCGTTGAAAGTTCAAACGGTCAGCCCCAGCATTTT
-	-	TRBV7-9	TRBJ1-5	CASSQTDRPNQPQHF	TGTGCCAGCAGTCAGACAGACAGGCCTAATCAGCCCCAGCATTTT
-	TRBD2	TRBV20-1	TRBJ2-7	CSARTSASYEQYF	TGCAGTGCACGGACTAGCGCCTCCTACGAGCAGTACTTC
-	TRBD2	TRBV18	TRBJ2-1	CASSRRTSGRESYNEQFF	TGTGCCAGCTCAAGGCGGACTAGCGGGAGGGAATCCTACAATGAGCAGTTCTTC
many	-	TRBV7-2	TRBJ1-1	CASSPDRTNTEAFF	TGTGCCAGCAGCCCAGACAGGACGAACACTGAAGCTTTCTTT
many	TRBD2	TRBV28	TRBJ2-1	CASSPSGEQFF	TGTGCCAGCAGTCCTAGCGGAGAGCAGTTCTTC
few	-	TRBV10-3	TRBJ1-6	CAISDDSQNSPLHF	TGTGCCATCAGTGATGACAGCCAAAATTCACCCCTCCACTTT
many	TRBD2	TRBV28	TRBJ2-7	CASSLRRPSGRLAGGYSYEQYF	TGTGCCAGCAGTTTAAGGCGGCCCTCAGGGAGACTAGCGGGAGGGTACTCCTACGAGCAGTACTTC
many	TRBD2	TRBV3-1	TRBJ2-7	CASSQASGTSSYEQYF	TGTGCCAGCAGCCAAGCTAGCGGGACGAGCTCCTACGAGCAGTACTTC
-	-	TRBV6-1	TRBJ2-3	CASTLEAPSVTDTQYF	TGTGCCAGCACCCTCGAGGCCCCCTCTGTCACAGATACGCAGTATTTT
-	-	TRBV27	TRBJ1-1	CASSFYGNTEAFF	TGTGCCAGCAGTTTTTATGGGAACACTGAAGCTTTCTTT
-	-	TRBV3-1	TRBJ1-4	CASSLGGLRDEKLFF	TGTGCCAGCAGCCTTGGGGGACTCAGGGACGAAAAACTGTTTTTT
-	-	TRBV19	TRBJ1-1	CASSTHPISGGTEAFF	TGTGCCAGTAGTACCCATCCCATAAGTGGGGGCACTGAAGCTTTCTTT
few	-	TRBV7-9	TRBJ2-7	CASSLDREDEQYF	TGTGCCAGCAGCTTAGACAGGGAGGACGAGCAGTACTTC
-	TRBD1	TRBV5-8	TRBJ2-3	CASSLDLDRGLGTDTQYF	TGTGCCAGCAGCTTGGACCTAGACAGGGGGCTTGGCACAGATACGCAGTATTTT
few	TRBD1	TRBV24-1	TRBJ2-2	CATSDPRDRNTGELFF	TGTGCCACCAGTGATCCACGGGACAGGAACACCGGGGAGCTGTTTTTT
-	-	TRBV20-1	TRBJ1-1	CSASGGGGNTEAFF	TGCAGTGCTAGTGGGGGGGGGGGGAACACTGAAGCTTTCTTT
many	TRBD1	TRBV28	TRBJ2-5	CASSFQGAEETQYF	TGTGCCAGCAGTTTCCAGGGGGCCGAAGAGACCCAGTACTTC
many	-	TRBV12-3/TRBV12-4	TRBJ2-2	CASSILWRGGGQTTNTGELFF	TGTGCCAGCAGTATCCTCTGGCGTGGAGGAGGGCAAACCACGAACACCGGGGAGCTGTTTTTT
-	-	TRBV7-9	TRBJ1-1	CTSSLASGGTEAFF	TGTACCAGCAGCTTAGCATCCGGGGGCACTGAAGCTTTCTTT
many	TRBD2	TRBV7-9	TRBJ2-3	CASGPTSGFTDTQYF	TGTGCCAGCGGCCCGACTAGCGGTTTCACAGATACGCAGTATTTT
-	TRBD2	TRBV5-1	TRBJ2-7	CASSLAGLAGLSSYEQHF	TGCGCCAGCAGCTTGGCGGGACTAGCGGGTCTGAGCTCCTACGAGCAGCACTTC
few	-	TRBV5-1	TRBJ1-6	CASSRDLNSPLHF	TGCGCCAGCAGCCGGGACCTCAATTCACCCCTCCACTTT
-	-	TRBV6-1	TRBJ2-7	CASSAPGTRLREQYF	TGTGCCAGCAGTGCTCCCGGGACTCGTCTACGCGAGCAGTACTTC
few	-	TRBV11-3	TRBJ1-1	CASRRDAMNTEAFF	TGTGCCAGCAGGCGGGACGCCATGAACACTGAAGCTTTCTTT
-	TRBD1	TRBV12-3/TRBV12-4	TRBJ1-5	CASSWTGGGNQPQHF	TGTGCCAGCAGTTGGACAGGGGGCGGGAATCAGCCCCAGCATTTT
many	-	TRBV7-6	TRBJ2-7	CASSPGGAYEQYF	TGTGCCAGCAGCCCCGGCGGGGCCTACGAGCAGTACTTC
many	TRBD2	TRBV5-1	TRBJ2-7	CASSLGGGPNYEQYF	TGCGCCAGCAGCTTGGGCGGGGGTCCTAATTACGAGCAGTACTTC
many	-	TRBV30	TRBJ1-4	CAWSVRATLATNEKLFF	TGTGCCTGGAGTGTACGCGCGACTCTGGCAACTAATGAAAAACTGTTTTTT
many	-	TRBV4-1	TRBJ2-2	CASSSRQLNTGELFF	TGCGCCAGCAGCTCCAGGCAGTTAAACACCGGGGAGCTGTTTTTT